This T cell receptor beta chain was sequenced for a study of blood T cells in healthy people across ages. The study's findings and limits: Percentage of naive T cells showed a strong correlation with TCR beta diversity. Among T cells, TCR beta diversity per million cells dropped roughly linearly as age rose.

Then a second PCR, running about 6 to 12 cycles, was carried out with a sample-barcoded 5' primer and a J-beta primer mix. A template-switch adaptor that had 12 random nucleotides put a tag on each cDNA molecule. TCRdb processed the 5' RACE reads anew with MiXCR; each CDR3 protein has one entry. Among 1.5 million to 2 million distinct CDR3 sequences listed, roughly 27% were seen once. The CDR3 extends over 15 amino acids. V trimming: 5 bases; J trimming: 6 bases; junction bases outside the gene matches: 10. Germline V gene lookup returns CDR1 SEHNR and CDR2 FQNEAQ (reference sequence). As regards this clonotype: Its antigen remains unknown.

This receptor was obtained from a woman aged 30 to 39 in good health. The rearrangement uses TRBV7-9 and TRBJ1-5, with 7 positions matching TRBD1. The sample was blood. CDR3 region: CASSRDDRVTQPQHF. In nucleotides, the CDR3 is TGTGCCAGCAGCAGGGACGACAGGGTAACTCAGCCCCAGCATTTT.